This T cell receptor beta chain derives from a study of blood T cell repertoires in COVID-19. Study-wide background: Samples came from the United States, Italy and Spain, spanning acute and convalescent COVID-19. Sample material is recorded as cDNA or gDNA derived from T cells, B-cell-depleted T cells, or PBMCs.

Trimming at V came to 5 bases and at J to 2 bases, leaving 4 bases not matched to a gene. This CDR3 is built from 15 residues. Per the germline V gene, CDR1 is SEHNR and CDR2 is FQNEAQ (reference sequence). Authors' processing steps: How many nucleated cells were present was estimated from reference gene primer amplification. Clones were sequenced by immunoSEQ multiplex PCR, and TCRdb holds only the in-frame ones, with some missing. V and J calls plus clone size are reproduced from that table; the DNA served to infer D and trimming. Of 95,000 to 110,000 clones listed, about four fifths are singletons.

This sequence was found in a man aged 60-69 years with acute or convalescent COVID-19. The V gene is TRBV7-9, the J gene TRBJ2-3; 10 bases line up with TRBD2. The material sequenced was peripheral blood. CDR3: CASSVTSGTTDTQYF. CDR3 nucleotides: TGTGCCAGCAGCGTCACTAGCGGGACCACAGATACGCAGTATTTT. Using reference TRBV7-9 and TRBJ2-3 for the parts outside the CDR3, the full variable domain is DTGVSQNPRHKITKRGQNVTFRCDPISEHNRLYWYRQTLGQGPEFLTYFQNEAQLEKSRLLSDRFSAERPKGSFSTLEIQRTEQGDSAMYLCASSVTSGTTDTQYFGPGTRLTVL.